The 2 T cell receptor beta chains presented below share a single source sample, sequenced in a study of OX40 agonist ivuxolimab in advanced cancers. The data were produced by immunoSEQ multiplex PCR, yet TCRdb's version contains in-frame clones alone and is incomplete. Of tens of thousands of clones listed, 80% are singletons. Sequences were derived from CD4+ or CD8+ T cells sorted from blood, sampled in a trial of the OX40 agonist ivuxolimab. The source of these receptors is an adult with an advanced solid tumor such as melanoma, head and neck, liver or kidney cancer.

The chain is built from TRBV5-1 and TRBJ1-1; D gene uncertain. Germline V CDR1 and CDR2: SGHRS, YFSETQ. V lost 1 base and J 0 bases, leaving 7 bases between the germline ends. The CDR3 extends over 14 amino acids. This CDR3 reads CASSLSPLNTEAFF. The CDR3 nucleotides read TGCGCCAGCAGCTTGTCTCCCCTGAACACTGAAGCTTTCTTT.

The chain is built from TRBV5-4 and TRBJ2-5; D is ambiguous. This CDR3 comprises 12 residues. CDR1 is SGHNT and CDR2 is YYREEE in the germline V gene (reference sequence). Trimming took 6 bases from V and 3 from J, leaving 9 bases between them. DNA for the CDR3: TGTGCCAGCATTCAAACGAAAGAGACCCAGTACTTC. This codes for CASIQTKETQYF.